This T cell receptor beta chain was observed in a study of OX40 agonist ivuxolimab in advanced cancers. A few counts support this clone. V lost 4 bases and J 4 bases, leaving 10 bases between the germline ends. This CDR3 spans 12 amino acids. Looked up from germline, CDR1 is SQVTM and CDR2 is ANQGSEA. The repertoire was sequenced with immunoSEQ multiplex PCR; TCRdb's copy has only in-frame clones and lacks some. The repertoire consists of 90,000 to 95,000 clones, with roughly 80% occurring once and the leading ten covering around 1.1%. Material: CD4+ or CD8+ T cells sorted from blood, obtained in a trial of the OX40 agonist ivuxolimab. The TCR originated in an adult with an advanced solid tumor such as melanoma, head and neck, liver or kidney cancer. The rearrangement joins TRBV29-1 to TRBJ1-1; D is undetermined. The CDR3 loop is CSVVGDGTEAFF. The CDR3 DNA follows: TGCAGCGTTGTGGGAGATGGCACTGAAGCTTTCTTT.